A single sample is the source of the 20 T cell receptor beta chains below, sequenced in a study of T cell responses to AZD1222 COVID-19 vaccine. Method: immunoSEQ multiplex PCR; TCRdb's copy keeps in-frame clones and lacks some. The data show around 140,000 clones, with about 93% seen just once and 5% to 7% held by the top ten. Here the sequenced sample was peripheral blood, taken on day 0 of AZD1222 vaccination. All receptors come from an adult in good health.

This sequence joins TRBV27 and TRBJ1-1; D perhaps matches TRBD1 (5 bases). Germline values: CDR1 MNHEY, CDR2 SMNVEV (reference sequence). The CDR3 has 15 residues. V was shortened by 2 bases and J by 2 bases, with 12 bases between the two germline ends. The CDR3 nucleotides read TGTGCCAGCAGTTTAGTTTCCGACAGAAACACTGAAGCTTTCTTT. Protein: CASSLVSDRNTEAFF.

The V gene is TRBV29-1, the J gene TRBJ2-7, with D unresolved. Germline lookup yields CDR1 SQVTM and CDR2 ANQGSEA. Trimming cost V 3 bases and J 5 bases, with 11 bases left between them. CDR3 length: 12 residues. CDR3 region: CSVDSGPNEQYF. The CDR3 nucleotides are TGCAGCGTTGATTCGGGCCCCAACGAGCAGTACTTC.

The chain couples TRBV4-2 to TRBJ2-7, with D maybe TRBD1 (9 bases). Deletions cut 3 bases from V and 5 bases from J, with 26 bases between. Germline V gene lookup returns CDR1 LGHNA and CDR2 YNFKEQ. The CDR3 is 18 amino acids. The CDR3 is CASSQGTPGGTGFNEQYF. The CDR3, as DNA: TGTGCCAGCAGCCAGGGTACCCCGGGAGGGACAGGGTTTAACGAGCAGTACTTC.

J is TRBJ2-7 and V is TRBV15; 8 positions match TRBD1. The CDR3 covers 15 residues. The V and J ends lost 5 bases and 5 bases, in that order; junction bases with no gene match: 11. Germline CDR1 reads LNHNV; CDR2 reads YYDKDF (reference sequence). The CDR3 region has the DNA TGTGCCACCAGCGGACAGGGAGATAGGACCCACGAGCAGTACTTC. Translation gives CATSGQGDRTHEQYF.

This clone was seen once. CDR3 sequence: CASRPNARSYNSPLHF. CDR3 nucleotide sequence: TGTGCCAGCAGACCCAACGCGAGGTCCTATAATTCACCCCTCCACTTT. The J gene is TRBJ1-6, the V gene TRBV5-6; no clear D gene. The germline CDR1 and CDR2 sequences are SGHDT and YYEEEE. V was cut by 5 bases and J by 1 base, with 13 bases left in between. The CDR3 covers 16 residues.

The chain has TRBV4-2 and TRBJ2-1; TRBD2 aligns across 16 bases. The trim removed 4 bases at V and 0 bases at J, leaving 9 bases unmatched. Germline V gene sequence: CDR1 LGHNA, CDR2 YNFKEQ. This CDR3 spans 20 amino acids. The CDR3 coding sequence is TGTGCCAGCAGCCTAGTGGGACTAGCGGGAGGGGGCAGCTCCTACAATGAGCAGTTCTTC. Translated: CASSLVGLAGGGSSYNEQFF.

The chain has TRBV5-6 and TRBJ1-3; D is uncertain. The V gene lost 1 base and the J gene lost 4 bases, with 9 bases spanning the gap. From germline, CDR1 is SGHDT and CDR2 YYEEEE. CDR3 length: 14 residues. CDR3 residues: CASSLFSTGNTIYF. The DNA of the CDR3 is TGTGCCAGCAGCTTGTTTTCAACGGGAAACACCATATATTTT.

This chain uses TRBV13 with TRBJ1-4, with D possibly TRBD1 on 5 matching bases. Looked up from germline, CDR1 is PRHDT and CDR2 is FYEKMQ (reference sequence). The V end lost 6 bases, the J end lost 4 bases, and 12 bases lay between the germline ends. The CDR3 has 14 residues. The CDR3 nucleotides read TGTGCCAGCAGTTCAGGGATGATTAATGAAAAACTGTTTTTT. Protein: CASSSGMINEKLFF.

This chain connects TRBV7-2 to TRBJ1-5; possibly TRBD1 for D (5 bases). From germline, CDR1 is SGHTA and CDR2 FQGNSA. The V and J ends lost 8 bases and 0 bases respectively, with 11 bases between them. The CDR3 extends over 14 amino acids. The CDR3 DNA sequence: TGTGCCAGCCGGGGGGGAAATAGCAATCAGCCCCAGCATTTT. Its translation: CASRGGNSNQPQHF. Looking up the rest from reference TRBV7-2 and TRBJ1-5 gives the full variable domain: GAGVSQSPSNKVTEKGKDVELRCDPISGHTALYWYRQSLGQGLEFLIYFQGNSAPDKSGLPSDRFSAERTGGSVSTLTIQRTQQEDSAVYLCASRGGNSNQPQHFGDGTRLSIL.

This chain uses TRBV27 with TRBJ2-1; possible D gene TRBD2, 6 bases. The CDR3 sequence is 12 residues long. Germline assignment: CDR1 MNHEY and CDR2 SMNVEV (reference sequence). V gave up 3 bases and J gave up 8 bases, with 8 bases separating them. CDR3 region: CASSFWGDEQFF. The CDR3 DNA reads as TGTGCCAGCAGTTTTTGGGGGGATGAGCAGTTCTTC.

CDR3 amino acids: CASITRGGPVYEQYF. The CDR3, as DNA: TGTGCCAGCATAACAAGAGGGGGGCCGGTCTACGAGCAGTACTTC. V usage is TRBV11-2 and J usage is TRBJ2-7; D possibly matches TRBD1 or TRBD2 (6 bases each). The V end was cut by 7 bases, the J end by 3 bases, with 19 bases between. The CDR3 is 15 residues long. The germline V gene has CDR1 SGHAT and CDR2 FQNNGV.

The CDR3 DNA reads TGTGCCATCAGTGGGCAGGACAGGGGCTTTGGAGAGACCCAGTACTTC. This translates into CAISGQDRGFGETQYF. The rearrangement joins TRBV10-3 to TRBJ2-5; 9 bases are a match to TRBD1. Germline CDR1 reads ENHRY; CDR2 reads SYGVKD. The length of the CDR3 is 16 residues. Trimming cost V 4 bases and J 4 bases; bases outside gene matches: 10.

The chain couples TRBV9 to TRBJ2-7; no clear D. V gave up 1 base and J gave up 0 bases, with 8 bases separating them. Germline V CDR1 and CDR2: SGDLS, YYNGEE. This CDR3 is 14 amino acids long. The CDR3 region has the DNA TGTGCCAGCAGCGTAACAGTCAGCTCCTACGAGCAGTACTTC. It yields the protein CASSVTVSSYEQYF. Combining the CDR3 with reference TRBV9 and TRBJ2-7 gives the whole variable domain DSGVTQTPKHLITATGQRVTLRCSPRSGDLSVYWYQQSLDQGLQFLIQYYNGEERAKGNILERFSAQQFPDLHSELNLSSLELGDSALYFCASSVTVSSYEQYFGPGTRLTVT.

For the CDR3, the DNA is TGTGCCAGCAGCCCGGGGTGGACGGGCACAGATACGCAGTATTTT. Its protein is CASSPGWTGTDTQYF. The chain employs TRBV5-4 and TRBJ2-3; possible D gene TRBD2, 5 bases. The CDR3 loop spans 15 amino acids. Per germline, CDR1 SGHNT and CDR2 YYREEE (reference sequence). V shed 4 bases and J shed 1 base, with 13 bases lying between them.

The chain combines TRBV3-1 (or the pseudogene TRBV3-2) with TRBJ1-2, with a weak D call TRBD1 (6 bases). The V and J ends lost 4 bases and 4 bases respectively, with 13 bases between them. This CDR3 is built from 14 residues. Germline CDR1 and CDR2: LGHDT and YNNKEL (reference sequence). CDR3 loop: CASSLYRVAYGYTF. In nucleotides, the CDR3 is TGTGCCAGCAGCCTTTACAGGGTAGCCTATGGCTACACCTTC.

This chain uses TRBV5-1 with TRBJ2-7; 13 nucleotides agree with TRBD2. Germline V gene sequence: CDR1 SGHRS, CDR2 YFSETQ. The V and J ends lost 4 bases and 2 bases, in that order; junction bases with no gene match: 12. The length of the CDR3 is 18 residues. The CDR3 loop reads CASSIATSGGWRPYEQYF. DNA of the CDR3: TGCGCCAGCAGCATTGCGACTAGCGGGGGGTGGAGGCCCTACGAGCAGTACTTC.

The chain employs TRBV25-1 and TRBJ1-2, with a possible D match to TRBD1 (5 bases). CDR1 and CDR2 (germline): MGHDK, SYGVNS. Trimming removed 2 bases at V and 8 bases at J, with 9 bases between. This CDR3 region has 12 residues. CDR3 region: CASSETGWGYTF. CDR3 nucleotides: TGTGCCAGCAGTGAAACAGGTTGGGGCTACACCTTC.

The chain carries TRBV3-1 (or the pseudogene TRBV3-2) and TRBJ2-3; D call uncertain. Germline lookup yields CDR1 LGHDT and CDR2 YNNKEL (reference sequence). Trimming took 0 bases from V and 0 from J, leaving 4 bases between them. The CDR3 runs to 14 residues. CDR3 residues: CASSQDGSTDTQYF. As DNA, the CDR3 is TGTGCCAGCAGCCAAGATGGAAGCACAGATACGCAGTATTTT.

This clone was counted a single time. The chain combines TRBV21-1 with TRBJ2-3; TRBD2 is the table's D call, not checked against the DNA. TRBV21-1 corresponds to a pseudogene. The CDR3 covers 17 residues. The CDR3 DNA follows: TGTGCCAGCACCCGATCCCGGGAGCGGGGGGGCCAGGTTACGCAGTATTTT. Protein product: CASTRSRERGGQVTQYF.

The CDR3 DNA reads as TGTGCCAGCAGGGACTCCGGGTGGGGCAGAGAACAAGAGACCCAGTACTTC. Translation: CASRDSGWGREQETQYF. The rearrangement links TRBV28 to TRBJ2-5; D possibly uses TRBD1 or TRBD2 (5 bases each). The V gene's germline CDR1 is MDHEN and CDR2 SYDVKM. The CDR3 is made up of 17 amino acids. Trimming removed 6 bases from V and 2 bases from J, with 22 bases in between.